The 31 T cell receptor beta chains below all came from one sample that was sequenced in a study of T cell responses to AZD1222 COVID-19 vaccine listed by TCRdb under 2021. The sample's time point label, in plain terms: about 28 days (+/-7) after the second vaccine dose. Library method: the immunoSEQ multiplex PCR assay. Entries here come from immuneACCESS through TCRdb and include only in-frame sequences with V and J called. Some clones fail to appear in such tables; in the studies checked, an unresolved V gene covers under half of the shortfall, and the cause of the remainder is unknown. The table for this sample lists roughly 51,000 clones; around 85% of them were counted only once. Roughly 6.4% of the sample goes to the ten largest clones. The material was peripheral blood, obtained 28 days after the second AZD1222 dose. The receptor set was obtained from an adult who received the AZD1222 COVID-19 vaccine.

The chain combines TRBV27 with TRBJ1-5; D is undetermined. Deletions cut 0 bases from V and 4 bases from J, with 4 bases between. The CDR3 extends over 13 amino acids. The germline V gene encodes CDR1 MNHEY and CDR2 SMNVEV (reference sequence). CDR3 sequence (DNA): TGTGCCAGCAGTTTATCAGAAAATCAGCCCCAGCATTTT. Its translation: CASSLSENQPQHF.

The chain combines TRBV7-9 with TRBJ1-6; no clear D. CDR1 and CDR2 (germline): SEHNR, FQNEAQ (reference sequence). The CDR3 is 12 amino acids. V lost 6 bases to trimming and J lost 8 bases, with 8 bases between them. This CDR3 is CASRTPYSPLHF. The DNA of the CDR3 is TGTGCCAGCAGGACGCCCTATTCACCCCTCCACTTT.

The CDR3 loop is CASSPGQGGNSPLHF. CDR3 bases: TGCGCCAGCAGCCCCGGACAGGGCGGGAATTCACCCCTCCACTTT. V and J are TRBV5-1 and TRBJ1-6; 8 bases are shared with TRBD1. V dropped 4 bases and J dropped 7; count of bases not matched to a gene: 7. From germline, CDR1 is SGHRS and CDR2 YFSETQ. There are 15 residues in the CDR3.

In this sample, this clone is medium-sized. V gene TRBV24-1 combines with J gene TRBJ1-2, with D unresolved. CDR3 length: 12 residues. The ends were cut back, 2 bases at V and 5 bases at J, with 5 bases in the middle. CDR1 and CDR2 from the germline V gene are KGHDR and SFDVKD. CDR3 amino acids: CATSDSPYGYTF. The CDR3 coding sequence is TGTGCCACCAGTGATTCGCCATATGGCTACACCTTC.

This chain links TRBV7-9 with TRBJ2-7; D may match TRBD1 or TRBD2 (6 bases each). Germline-derived CDR1 and CDR2 are SEHNR and FQNEAQ (reference sequence). The CDR3 totals 15 residues. V shed 2 bases and J shed 0 bases, with 11 bases lying between them. The CDR3 loop reads CASSLFGGSSYEQYF. In DNA, the CDR3 is TGTGCCAGCAGCTTATTCGGGGGCAGCTCCTACGAGCAGTACTTC.

The chain couples TRBV5-6 to TRBJ2-2, with TRBD2 as a possible D gene (6 bases). Deletions cut 0 bases from V and 2 bases from J, with 8 bases between. This CDR3 has 15 residues. Germline V gene data show CDR1 as SGHDT and CDR2 as YYEEEE. The CDR3 DNA follows: TGTGCCAGCAGCTTGGCCGGGAGAAACACCGGGGAGCTGTTTTTT. It translates to CASSLAGRNTGELFF.

This chain links TRBV4-3 with TRBJ1-2, with 10 positions matching TRBD1. CDR1 is LGHNA and CDR2 is YSLEER in the germline V gene. After removal of 1 base from V and 4 bases from J, the junction contained 6 bases not matched to a gene. This CDR3 spans 16 amino acids. This CDR3 reads CASSQGATGGSYGYTF. In nucleotides, the CDR3 is TGCGCCAGCAGCCAAGGGGCGACAGGGGGCAGCTATGGCTACACCTTC.

The chain couples TRBV7-9 to TRBJ1-6; D not certain. Trimming removed 1 base from V and 10 bases from J, with 11 bases in between. CDR1 and CDR2 from the germline V gene are SEHNR and FQNEAQ (reference sequence). The CDR3 loop spans 14 amino acids. CDR3 residues: CASSLEPGSSPLHF. CDR3 bases: TGTGCCAGCAGCTTAGAGCCCGGCAGCTCACCCCTCCACTTT.

This chain connects TRBV25-1 to TRBJ1-3; tentatively, D is TRBD1 (5 bases). V was pared by 6 bases and J by 8 bases, with 8 bases between. The CDR3 length is 11 residues. Germline V CDR1 and CDR2: MGHDK, SYGVNS. CDR3 bases: TGTGCCAGCAGGGGGGGGGACACCATATATTTT. This encodes CASRGGDTIYF.

The V and J genes are TRBV7-3 and TRBJ2-2; TRBD1 might be the D (6 bases). Trimming removed 5 bases from V and 1 base from J, with 11 bases in between. CDR1 and CDR2 (germline): SGHTA, FQGTGA. The CDR3 has 15 residues. As DNA, the CDR3 is TGTGCCAGCAGCCCTGTGGGACAGAACACCGGGGAGCTGTTTTTT. Its translation: CASSPVGQNTGELFF.

The rearrangement links TRBV29-1 to TRBJ2-7; perhaps TRBD1 as D (5 bases). Trimming took off 1 base at V and 4 bases at J, with 8 bases between the two ends. CDR1 and CDR2 from the germline V gene are SQVTM and ANQGSEA. The CDR3 totals 12 residues. The DNA for the CDR3 is TGCAGCGTTGAAGGGGGCGGTTACGAGCAGTACTTC. Translated: CSVEGGGYEQYF.

V is TRBV23-1 and J is TRBJ1-5, with D maybe TRBD1 (5 bases). TRBV23-1 is identified as an open reading frame with a role that is uncertain. The CDR3 covers 15 residues. The V and J ends lost 4 bases and 4 bases respectively, with 14 bases between them. The CDR3 is CASSPPGTANQPQHF. CDR3 DNA sequence: TGCGCCAGCAGTCCCCCCGGGACGGCGAATCAGCCCCAGCATTTT.

Only one count was recorded for this clone. This sequence joins TRBV10-1 and TRBJ2-3, with 14 bases aligning to TRBD2. CDR3 length: 17 residues. Germline V gene data show CDR1 as WNHNN and CDR2 as SYGVQD (reference sequence). The junction had 6 bases not matched to a gene; V was cut back by 3 bases and J by 4 bases. The CDR3 protein is CASSDPGLAGGADTQYF. CDR3 sequence (DNA): TGCGCCAGCAGTGATCCTGGACTAGCGGGAGGTGCAGATACGCAGTATTTT.

The V and J genes are TRBV4-3 and TRBJ2-2; TRBD2 matches 11 bases. The CDR3 extends over 15 amino acids. Looked up from germline, CDR1 is LGHNA and CDR2 is YSLEER. V gave up 4 bases and J gave up 4 bases; unmatched junction bases: 2. The CDR3 here is CASSLSGRGTGELFF. CDR3 nucleotides: TGCGCCAGCAGCCTTAGCGGGAGGGGCACCGGGGAGCTGTTTTTT.

The chain has TRBV28 and TRBJ2-1; TRBD1 aligns across 10 bases. V dropped 8 bases and J dropped 9; count of bases not matched to a gene: 10. The CDR3 extends over 14 amino acids. CDR1 is MDHEN, CDR2 SYDVKM, per germline. CDR3 sequence (DNA): TGTGCCAGCCGCCGGGACAGGGGTTCCATTGAGCAGTTCTTC. Its translation is CASRRDRGSIEQFF.

J is TRBJ2-3 and V is TRBV28, with D possibly being TRBD1 (6 bases). The CDR3 has 16 residues. V was clipped by 4 bases and J by 2 bases, with 16 bases between them. CDR1 MDHEN and CDR2 SYDVKM come from the germline V gene. CDR3 bases: TGTGCCAGCAGTTCCCCCCTCCGACAGGTCACAGATACGCAGTATTTT. Protein sequence: CASSSPLRQVTDTQYF.

V is TRBV6-2 or TRBV6-3 and J is TRBJ1-1; D gene uncertain. V was cut by 3 bases and J by 1 base, with 18 bases left in between. The CDR3 length is 17 residues. Germline CDR1 is MNHEY and CDR2 is SVGEGT. CDR3 loop: CASSYDPANPGNTEAFF. For the CDR3, the DNA is TGTGCCAGCAGTTATGACCCGGCGAATCCGGGGAACACTGAAGCTTTCTTT.

In nucleotides, the CDR3 is TGTGCCAGCAGTTACGAGTTAGGGAGCATCTACGAGCAGTACTTC. This translates into CASSYELGSIYEQYF. This chain uses TRBV6-2 or TRBV6-3 with TRBJ2-7; possible D gene TRBD2, 5 bases. V lost 2 bases and J lost 3, with 14 bases in between. The CDR3 totals 15 residues. Germline V lookup: CDR1 MNHEY, CDR2 SVGEGT.

Written as DNA, the CDR3 is TGTGCCAGCAGCTTGGGGACTAGCGGGAGGTTCCCAATTCCCTACGAGCAGTACTTC. It codes for CASSLGTSGRFPIPYEQYF. The chain has TRBV7-9 and TRBJ2-7, with 15 bases identical to TRBD2. Germline loops: CDR1 SEHNR, CDR2 FQNEAQ (reference sequence). V shed 3 bases and J 2 bases; nucleotides not matched to a gene: 11. This CDR3 is built from 19 residues. Full variable domain (missing parts from reference TRBV7-9 and TRBJ2-7): DTGVSQNPRHKITKRGQNVTFRCDPISEHNRLYWYRQTLGQGPEFLTYFQNEAQLEKSRLLSDRFSAERPKGSFSTLEIQRTEQGDSAMYLCASSLGTSGRFPIPYEQYFGPGTRLTVT.

The chain links TRBV5-5 to TRBJ1-5; D remains ambiguous. Germline CDR1 reads SGHKS; CDR2 reads YYEKEE (reference sequence). The CDR3 covers 12 residues. V lost 4 bases to trimming and J lost 1 base, with 3 bases between them. CDR3 protein: CASSESNQPQHF. The CDR3 DNA is TGTGCCAGCAGCGAGAGCAATCAGCCCCAGCATTTT.

The chain has TRBV11-2 and TRBJ2-1; 8 nucleotides line up with TRBD2. This CDR3 contains 15 residues. Germline values: CDR1 SGHAT, CDR2 FQNNGV. Trimming cost V 0 bases and J 9 bases; bases outside gene matches: 7. Here the CDR3 reads CASSLESGSTFEQFF. The CDR3 nucleotides are TGTGCCAGCAGCTTAGAGAGCGGGAGTACGTTTGAGCAGTTCTTC. The full variable domain, with the rest looked up from reference TRBV11-2 and TRBJ2-1, is EAGVAQSPRYKIIEKRQSVAFWCNPISGHATLYWYQQILGQGPKLLIQFQNNGVVDDSQLPKDRFSAERLKGVDSTLKIQPAKLEDSAVYLCASSLESGSTFEQFFGPGTRLTVL.

This clone was recorded once. The chain carries TRBV18 and TRBJ2-7; the D gene could be TRBD1 or TRBD2 (6 bases each). In germline, CDR1 is KGHSH, CDR2 LQKENI. Trimming left V 2 bases short and J 5 bases short, with 19 bases between. The CDR3 has 16 residues. The CDR3 is CASSPGGPGAGHEQYF. The CDR3 region has the DNA TGTGCCAGCTCACCAGGGGGTCCGGGGGCGGGACACGAGCAGTACTTC.

The chain uses TRBV13 and TRBJ2-7; either TRBD1 or TRBD2 may fit D (5 bases each). Trimming removed 4 bases at V and 0 bases at J, with 16 bases between. Germline CDR1 PRHDT, CDR2 FYEKMQ (reference sequence). The CDR3 sequence is 16 residues long. DNA of the CDR3: TGTGCCAGCAGCTCCTACCGACGGGGCAGCTCCTACGAGCAGTACTTC. Amino acid sequence: CASSSYRRGSSYEQYF.

The chain employs TRBV19 and TRBJ2-3, with D perhaps TRBD2 (5 bases). CDR3 length: 16 residues. In germline, CDR1 is LNHDA, CDR2 SQIVND (reference sequence). V was shortened by 7 bases and J by 3 bases, with 20 bases between the two germline ends. CDR3 loop: CASTVGVVFGTDTQYF. CDR3 in DNA: TGTGCCAGTACCGTGGGAGTGGTTTTCGGTACAGATACGCAGTATTTT.

The chain employs TRBV5-1 and TRBJ1-4, with 8 bases that match TRBD1. The V and J ends lost 4 bases and 0 bases, in that order; junction bases with no gene match: 5. Germline CDR1 reads SGHRS; CDR2 reads YFSETQ. The CDR3 sequence is 16 residues long. CDR3 loop: CASSRGQGATNEKLFF. The CDR3 DNA follows: TGCGCCAGCAGCCGAGGACAGGGCGCAACTAATGAAAAACTGTTTTTT.

As to this clone: At one end, the junction sequence differs from germline, possibly due to a read error. V is TRBV28 and J is TRBJ2-7; D is possibly TRBD2 (7 bases). CDR1 is MDHEN, CDR2 SYDVKM, per germline. This CDR3 has 15 amino acids. The CDR3 reads CASSLFGLGGHLSDF. The CDR3, as DNA: TGTGCCAGCAGTTTATTTGGTTTGGGGGGGCACTTGTCAGACTTC.

The V and J genes are TRBV19 and TRBJ2-5; D not certain. This CDR3 comprises 12 residues. CDR1 is LNHDA and CDR2 is SQIVND in the germline V gene (reference sequence). V gave up 0 bases and J gave up 5 bases, with 4 bases separating them. CDR3 sequence: CASSIDGETQYF. CDR3 DNA: TGTGCCAGTAGTATAGATGGGGAGACCCAGTACTTC.

V gene TRBV6-5 combines with J gene TRBJ2-1; possible D gene TRBD1, 6 bases. The CDR3 is 16 amino acids. V lost 0 bases, J lost 2 bases, and 11 bases lay in between. CDR1 and CDR2 (germline): MNHEY, SVGAGI. CDR3 bases: TGTGCCAGCAGTTACTCAACAGGGTTCGCCTACAATGAGCAGTTCTTC. It yields the protein CASSYSTGFAYNEQFF.

V usage is TRBV21-1 and J usage is TRBJ1-5; TRBD1 is taken as the D call from the table, unchecked against the DNA. TRBV21-1 is termed a pseudogene. The CDR3 totals 16 residues. The CDR3 DNA reads as TGTGCCAGCAGCAAACAGGGGGAACGTGGCAATCAGCCCCAGCATTTT. Translated, it gives CASSKQGERGNQPQHF.

This clone was observed a few times. This rearrangement joins TRBV30 to TRBJ1-1, with no clear D. This CDR3 is 14 amino acids long. CDR1 and CDR2 (germline): GTSNPN, SVGIG (reference sequence). V was shortened by 5 bases and J by 1 base, with 14 bases between the two germline ends. In nucleotides, the CDR3 is TGTGCCTGGGCGGTACGGGCTCAGAACACTGAAGCTTTCTTT. It yields the protein CAWAVRAQNTEAFF. Full variable domain (missing parts from reference TRBV30 and TRBJ1-1): SQTIHQWPATLVQPVGSPLSLECTVEGTSNPNLYWYRQAAGRGLQLLFYSVGIGQISSEVPQNLSASRPQDRQFILSSKKLLLSDSGFYLCAWAVRAQNTEAFFGQGTRLTVV.

V is TRBV4-2 and J is TRBJ2-1; 8 bases align to TRBD1. The CDR3 has 14 residues. Per germline, CDR1 LGHNA and CDR2 YNFKEQ. CDR3 bases: TGTGCTACCACCCAGGGGGCGCTTGTCAATGAGCAGTTCTTC. Protein sequence: CATTQGALVNEQFF.